A selection of T cell receptor beta chains follows, all from one sample in a study of shared clonotypes between healthy human individuals. The assay was immunoSEQ multiplex PCR, and TCRdb's table has in-frame clones only and misses some. This table has under 2,500,000 clones, roughly 95% appearing once. The source material was naive CD4+ T cells sorted from blood. The receptors shown here come from a man aged 18 to 30 in good health. The CDR3 runs from the conserved cysteine through the conserved F or W. D genes are given only for firm matches.

TRBV15 . CATLLRPGANVLTF
TRBV6-1 . CASRGVSYEQYF
TRBV30 . CAWRQTDLNEKLFF
TRBV7-6 . CASSLAGGRAETQYF
TRBV9 . CASSVMSGYYNEQFF
TRBV12-5 . CASMGGGNQPQHF
TRBV19 . CASGAPYGYTF
TRBV11-2 . CASSRSTWQGGPEAFF
TRBV11-2 . CASSVGTPGGLFF
TRBV5-4 . CASSLVPGSNQPQHF
TRBV9 . CASSVLADQETQYF
TRBV5-4 . CASSFMDRPNQPQHF
TRBV28 . CATSPLHF
TRBV19 . CASSIDLPAEQFF
TRBV28 . CASSPLGAAFF
TRBV5-4 . CASSLNSFNEKLFF
TRBV18 . CASSPEGGYGYTF
TRBV6-1 . CASEGSRPPNVLTF
TRBV4-3 . CASSQEPGSGANVLTF
TRBV7-3 TRBD1 CASSLSINQGAGNQPQHF